This T cell receptor (beta chain) was captured in a study of regulatory T cells in long-lasting Graves disease. Study-level points and caveats: In persistent patients, shared public clonotypes (under 3,000) outnumbered those in new patients (about 1,000).

Comments on this clonotype: Its antigen is still unknown.

Trimming shortened V by 0 bases and J by 5 bases, and 12 bases separated the two germline ends. This CDR3 is built from 14 residues. Germline CDR1 SGDLS, CDR2 YYNGEE. CDR3-region Arm-PCR and iRepertoire HTBI primers produced the TCR beta libraries. TCRdb re-called the multiplex PCR reads with MiXCR, one entry per CDR3 protein. The sample holds 530,000 or so distinct CDR3 sequences, about 16% seen once. The time point here: newly diagnosed GD, antithyroid drugs for less than 3 months. The TCR library was made from RNA extracted from PBMCs. The data also belong to a second study, concerning T cells in Graves' hyperthyroidism and ophthalmopathy.

J is TRBJ2-7 and V is TRBV9; D is perhaps TRBD2 (5 bases). The specimen comprised peripheral blood mononuclear cells (PBMCs), sampled at new diagnosis, from a patient treated with antithyroid drugs. This receptor was obtained from a man aged 18 to 29 with Graves disease. The CDR3 DNA is TGTGCCAGCAGCGTAGGCCGATCCGGGGACGAGCAGTACTTC. Amino acids: CASSVGRSGDEQYF. Complete variable domain (other parts from reference TRBV9 and TRBJ2-7): DSGVTQTPKHLITATGQRVTLRCSPRSGDLSVYWYQQSLDQGLQFLIQYYNGEERAKGNILERFSAQQFPDLHSELNLSSLELGDSALYFCASSVGRSGDEQYFGPGTRLTVT.